This T cell receptor beta chain was sequenced in a study of cytomegalovirus exposure and HLA in healthy donors. Study-wide findings and caveats: The study designated 150 to 200 TCR beta chains cytomegalovirus-associated.

The study ran its PCR with 60 Vbeta and 13 Jbeta primers. Profiled with immunoSEQ multiplex PCR; TCRdb holds only in-frame clones, not every one. The repertoire has 95,000 to 150,000 clones, 15% to 20% of them found once; the top ten carry 2.9%. Of note for this clone: Its antigen is unidentified.

The sequence came from a female donor in good health and CMV-seropositive. The sample was PBMCs.

CDR3 nucleotides: TGCGCCAGCAGCCCGACTAGCTCCTACGAGCAGTACTTC. It encodes CASSPTSSYEQYF. The rearrangement links TRBV5-1 to TRBJ2-7; a weak D match, TRBD2 (6 bases). V was cut by 4 bases and J by 0 bases, with 8 bases left in between. CDR1 and CDR2 from the germline V gene are SGHRS and YFSETQ. CDR3 length: 13 amino acids.